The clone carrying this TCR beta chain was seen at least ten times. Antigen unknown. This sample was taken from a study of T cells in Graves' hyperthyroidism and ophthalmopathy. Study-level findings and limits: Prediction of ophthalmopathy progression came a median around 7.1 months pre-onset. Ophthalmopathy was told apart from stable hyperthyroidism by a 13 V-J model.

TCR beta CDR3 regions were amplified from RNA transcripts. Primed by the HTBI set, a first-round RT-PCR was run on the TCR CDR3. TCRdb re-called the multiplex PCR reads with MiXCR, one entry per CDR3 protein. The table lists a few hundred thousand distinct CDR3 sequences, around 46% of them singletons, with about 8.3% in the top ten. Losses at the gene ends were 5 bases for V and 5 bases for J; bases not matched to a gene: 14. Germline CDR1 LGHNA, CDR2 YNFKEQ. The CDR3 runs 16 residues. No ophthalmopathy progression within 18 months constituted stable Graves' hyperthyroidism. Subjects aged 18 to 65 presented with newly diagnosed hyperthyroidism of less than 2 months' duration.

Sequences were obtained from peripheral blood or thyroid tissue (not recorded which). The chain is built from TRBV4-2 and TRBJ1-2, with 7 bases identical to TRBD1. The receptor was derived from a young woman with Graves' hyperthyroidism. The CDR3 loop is CASSKSEQGSRYGYTF. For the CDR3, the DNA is TGTGCCAGCAGCAAAAGCGAACAGGGGTCGAGATATGGCTACACCTTC.